These 29 T cell receptor beta chains were sequenced from one sample in a study of cytomegalovirus exposure and HLA in healthy donors. The PCR ran on 60 Vbeta and 13 Jbeta primers. Clones were read by immunoSEQ multiplex PCR, and TCRdb kept only the in-frame ones, dropping some. Of around 170,000 clones listed, more than 60% are singletons. The sequencing input was PBMCs. These receptors came from a young man in good health and CMV-seronegative.

This clone was observed a handful of times. This chain connects TRBV11-2 to TRBJ2-1, with D maybe TRBD2 (5 bases). Germline V CDR1 and CDR2: SGHAT, FQNNGV. The CDR3 is 14 amino acids. The germline V and J ends were trimmed by 6 bases and 7 bases, with 16 bases remaining between them. CDR3 in amino acids: CASSLPVAWNEQFF. The CDR3, as DNA: TGTGCCAGCAGTTTGCCGGTAGCGTGGAATGAGCAGTTCTTC.

The rearrangement uses TRBV30 and TRBJ1-4, with 12 bases aligning to TRBD1. This CDR3 is built from 14 residues. Germline trimming cut 2 bases from V and 11 bases from J; bases unmatched to any gene: 6. CDR1 and CDR2 (germline): GTSNPN, SVGIG (reference sequence). CDR3 loop: CAWSRGQGARKLFF. DNA for the CDR3: TGTGCCTGGAGTCGGGGACAGGGGGCGCGGAAACTGTTTTTT.

The chain couples TRBV5-4 to TRBJ2-1; the D gene is possibly TRBD2 (6 bases). The CDR3 length is 14 residues. Germline CDR1 is SGHNT and CDR2 is YYREEE (reference sequence). Between the trimmed V and J ends, which lost 0 bases and 8 bases, there was a span of 12 bases. For the CDR3, the DNA is TGTGCCAGCAGCTTGGGGGGGGTAATCGATGAGCAGTTCTTC. Its translation: CASSLGGVIDEQFF.

The chain is built from TRBV7-2 and TRBJ1-2, with TRBD1 identical over 8 bases. Germline CDR1 SGHTA, CDR2 FQGNSA. V shed 0 bases and J 7 bases; nucleotides not matched to a gene: 10. The CDR3 is 16 residues long. CDR3 coding DNA: TGTGCCAGCAGCTTAGCCCATAGACAGGGGAGAAGTGGCTACACCTTC. This codes for CASSLAHRQGRSGYTF.

The rearrangement uses TRBV30 and TRBJ2-5; 13 nucleotides align to TRBD2. Germline V lookup: CDR1 GTSNPN, CDR2 SVGIG (reference sequence). The CDR3 sequence is 15 residues long. V lost 3 bases to trimming and J lost 5 bases; unmatched junction nucleotides: 6. The CDR3 DNA is TGTGCCTGGAGCCAGGGACTAGCGGGGAGGGAGACCCAGTACTTC. Protein product: CAWSQGLAGRETQYF.

The chain is built from TRBV5-6 and TRBJ1-2, with 9 bases aligning to TRBD1. J gave up 8 bases and V 3 bases, and 8 bases lay outside the gene matches. Germline assignment: CDR1 SGHDT and CDR2 YYEEEE. The CDR3 is made up of 14 amino acids. CDR3 amino acids: CASSSRTGEVGYTF. CDR3 bases: TGTGCCAGCAGCTCGAGGACAGGGGAGGTGGGCTACACCTTC.

J is TRBJ2-3 and V is TRBV7-2; 10 bases align to TRBD2. V lost 10 bases, J lost 2 bases, and 9 bases stayed unmatched. The CDR3 runs 15 residues. From germline, CDR1 is SGHTA and CDR2 FQGNSA. CDR3 protein: CANKFSGGPTDTQYF. Written as DNA, the CDR3 is TGTGCCAATAAGTTTAGCGGGGGGCCCACAGATACGCAGTATTTT.

This sequence joins TRBV4-2 and TRBJ2-7; D possibly corresponds to TRBD1 (5 bases). V lost 1 base to trimming and J lost 1 base, with 8 bases between them. This CDR3 comprises 14 residues. Germline V gene lookup returns CDR1 LGHNA and CDR2 YNFKEQ. In DNA, the CDR3 is TGTGCCAGCAGCCAAGCCCAGGGATCCTACGAGCAGTACTTC. Translating it yields CASSQAQGSYEQYF.

The count of this clone is one. The CDR3 protein is CASSIAGSQPQHF. CDR3 sequence (DNA): TGTGCCAGTAGTATAGCAGGTTCCCAGCCCCAGCATTTT. The chain is built from TRBV19 and TRBJ1-5; D is uncertain. Deletions cut 1 base from V and 7 bases from J, with 8 bases between. Germline V gives CDR1 LNHDA, CDR2 SQIVND (reference sequence). The CDR3 covers 13 residues.

In its sample, this clone was seen once. CDR3 sequence: CASSPTAASLNTEAFF. The CDR3 DNA sequence: TGCGCCAGCAGCCCAACGGCGGCCAGTTTGAACACTGAAGCTTTCTTT. The chain links TRBV5-1 to TRBJ1-1; no reliable D call. The CDR3 length is 16 residues. Trimming took off 4 bases at V and 0 bases at J, with 16 bases between the two ends. The V gene's germline CDR1 is SGHRS and CDR2 YFSETQ.

The V and J genes are TRBV2 and TRBJ2-7; 9 bases align to TRBD1. Germline V lookup: CDR1 SNHLY, CDR2 FYNNEI. The CDR3 consists of 15 residues. With V trimmed by 3 bases and J by 1 base, 4 bases remained unmatched. The CDR3 is CASSDGGTGSYEQYF. As DNA, the CDR3 is TGTGCCAGCAGTGATGGTGGGACAGGGTCCTACGAGCAGTACTTC.

This clone was seen more than once but under ten times. This rearrangement joins TRBV5-6 to TRBJ2-1; TRBD1 matches at 8 bases. The CDR3 runs 15 residues. V lost 0 bases, J lost 5 bases, and 4 bases stayed unmatched. Looked up from germline, CDR1 is SGHDT and CDR2 is YYEEEE. This CDR3 reads CASSLVDRDDNEQFF. The DNA of the CDR3 is TGTGCCAGCAGCTTGGTGGACAGGGACGACAATGAGCAGTTCTTC. Combining the CDR3 with reference TRBV5-6 and TRBJ2-1 gives the whole variable domain DAGVTQSPTHLIKTRGQQVTLRCSPKSGHDTVSWYQQALGQGPQFIFQYYEEEERQRGNFPDRFSGHQFPNYSSELNVNALLLGDSALYLCASSLVDRDDNEQFFGPGTRLTVL.

This rearrangement joins TRBV4-3 to TRBJ1-6; a weak D match, TRBD1 (6 bases). CDR3 length: 15 residues. Trimming took off 4 bases at V and 4 bases at J, with 11 bases between the two ends. The V gene's germline CDR1 is LGHNA and CDR2 YSLEER. The CDR3 loop is CASSRNGQYNSPLHF. The CDR3 region has the DNA TGCGCCAGCAGCCGCAATGGACAGTATAATTCACCCCTCCACTTT.

V gene TRBV11-2 combines with J gene TRBJ2-1, with D maybe TRBD1 (6 bases). Between the trimmed V and J ends, which lost 5 bases and 0 bases, there was a span of 11 bases. Germline CDR1 is SGHAT and CDR2 is FQNNGV. This CDR3 comprises 15 residues. CDR3 sequence: CASSPTGSSYNEQFF. CDR3 in DNA: TGTGCCAGCAGCCCCACAGGGAGCTCCTACAATGAGCAGTTCTTC.

The chain employs TRBV15 and TRBJ1-2; D is perhaps TRBD1 (6 bases). The CDR3 is 15 amino acids. CDR1 and CDR2 (germline): LNHNV, YYDKDF (reference sequence). Trimming shortened V by 2 bases and J by 10 bases, and 20 bases separated the two germline ends. CDR3 in DNA: TGTGCCACCAGCAGACAAACCACAGGGTCTAAACTCTACACCTTC. This encodes CATSRQTTGSKLYTF.

This rearrangement joins TRBV7-2 to TRBJ1-6; possible D gene TRBD1, 5 bases. Germline V lookup: CDR1 SGHTA, CDR2 FQGNSA. V was cut by 1 base and J by 7 bases, with 11 bases left in between. The CDR3 is 15 amino acids. The CDR3 loop is CASSLGGAENSPLHF. CDR3 DNA sequence: TGTGCCAGCAGCTTAGGTGGGGCAGAAAATTCACCCCTCCACTTT.

At least ten counts were recorded for this clone. The chain uses TRBV6-5 and TRBJ1-2; a possible D gene is TRBD1 (5 bases). Deletions cut 6 bases from V and 2 bases from J, with 16 bases between. The CDR3 extends over 15 amino acids. Germline-derived CDR1 and CDR2 are MNHEY and SVGAGI. CDR3 in DNA: TGTGCCAGCAGCGGACACGCGGGGTACAACTATGGCTACACCTTC. Protein product: CASSGHAGYNYGYTF.

The chain recombines TRBV6-5 with TRBJ2-2; 8 bases are a match to TRBD2. This CDR3 has 14 amino acids. The V gene end was trimmed by 6 bases and the J gene end by 7 bases; junction bases not matched to a gene: 7. CDR1 and CDR2 (germline): MNHEY, SVGAGI. In DNA, the CDR3 is TGTGCCAGCAGCCGACTAGCGAGCAACGGGGAGCTGTTTTTT. Protein: CASSRLASNGELFF.

The chain combines TRBV9 with TRBJ2-1; 8 nucleotides match TRBD2. Germline loops: CDR1 SGDLS, CDR2 YYNGEE. J gave up 10 bases and V 4 bases, and 4 bases lay outside the gene matches. The CDR3 is made up of 12 amino acids. The CDR3 here is CASSLGLAEQFF. The CDR3 DNA reads TGTGCCAGCAGCCTCGGACTAGCCGAGCAGTTCTTC.

The chain couples TRBV19 to TRBJ1-5; 8 bases align to TRBD1. V lost 4 bases and J lost 0; bases outside the gene matches: 2. CDR3 length: 15 amino acids. Looked up from germline, CDR1 is LNHDA and CDR2 is SQIVND (reference sequence). The CDR3 is CASSRTGYSNQPQHF. Here the CDR3 DNA reads TGTGCCAGTAGTAGGACAGGGTATAGCAATCAGCCCCAGCATTTT.

The V and J genes are TRBV4-3 and TRBJ1-3; TRBD1 aligns across 8 bases. V lost 4 bases, J lost 7 bases, and 12 bases stayed unmatched. CDR1 and CDR2 (germline): LGHNA, YSLEER. There are 16 residues in the CDR3. CDR3 sequence: CASSLLYPTGANTIYF. CDR3 DNA sequence: TGCGCCAGCAGCCTCTTATACCCGACAGGGGCTAACACCATATATTTT.

This chain links TRBV5-1 with TRBJ1-2; TRBD1 is a possible D gene (5 bases). Trimming removed 0 bases at V and 3 bases at J, with 6 bases between. This CDR3 has 13 amino acids. The V gene's germline CDR1 is SGHRS and CDR2 YFSETQ. The CDR3 reads CASSLGRDYGYTF. The DNA of the CDR3 is TGCGCCAGCAGCTTGGGCAGGGACTATGGCTACACCTTC.

This clone occurred a few times. This chain uses TRBV18 with TRBJ2-4, with TRBD2 matching over 7 bases. The J segment lost 3 bases and the V segment lost 3 bases, leaving 2 bases of the junction unmatched. Germline CDR1 and CDR2: KGHSH and LQKENI. This CDR3 is 14 amino acids long. The CDR3 reads CASSPSGGKNIQYF. The CDR3 nucleotides read TGTGCCAGCTCACCGTCGGGGGGCAAAAACATTCAGTACTTC.

This chain uses TRBV4-2 with TRBJ2-1; D is possibly TRBD2 (6 bases). CDR1 is LGHNA and CDR2 is YNFKEQ in the germline V gene. This CDR3 has 16 amino acids. V gave up 1 base and J gave up 6 bases, with 16 bases separating them. CDR3 sequence reads: CASSQGGAGRLNEQFF. CDR3 sequence (DNA): TGTGCCAGCAGCCAAGGTGGGGCGGGGCGGCTCAATGAGCAGTTCTTC.

The CDR3 here is CASRLRGVLYGYTF. The CDR3 DNA follows: TGTGCCAGCAGACTCCGGGGGGTTCTATATGGCTACACCTTC. The chain couples TRBV5-6 to TRBJ1-2, with D tentatively TRBD1 (5 bases). The V and J ends lost 5 bases and 5 bases respectively, with 16 bases between them. Looked up from germline, CDR1 is SGHDT and CDR2 is YYEEEE. The CDR3 length is 14 residues. Supplemented by reference TRBV5-6 and TRBJ1-2, the full variable domain reads DAGVTQSPTHLIKTRGQQVTLRCSPKSGHDTVSWYQQALGQGPQFIFQYYEEEERQRGNFPDRFSGHQFPNYSSELNVNALLLGDSALYLCASRLRGVLYGYTFGSGTRLTVV.

V is TRBV4-2 and J is TRBJ2-5, with TRBD2 matching over 9 bases. The germline V gene encodes CDR1 LGHNA and CDR2 YNFKEQ. The ends lost 4 bases at V and 0 bases at J; junction bases unmatched: 3. The CDR3 extends over 15 amino acids. The CDR3, as DNA: TGTGCCAGCAGCCCCCTAGCGGGGCACCAAGAGACCCAGTACTTC. Protein product: CASSPLAGHQETQYF.

The gene calls are TRBV10-2 and TRBJ2-2; D might be TRBD1 (6 bases). Deletions cut 7 bases from V and 6 bases from J, with 15 bases between. Germline CDR1 WSHSY, CDR2 SAAADI. CDR3 length equals 14 residues. The CDR3 DNA is TGCGCCAGCAAGGGCAGGGGTTATGCCGGGGAGCTGTTTTTT. It translates to CASKGRGYAGELFF.

V and J are TRBV2 and TRBJ2-7; 8 bases are a match to TRBD2. The germline gives CDR1 SNHLY, CDR2 FYNNEI. The V and J ends lost 7 bases and 3 bases, in that order; junction bases with no gene match: 8. This CDR3 comprises 14 residues. The CDR3: CASNGREVGYEQYF. For the CDR3, the DNA is TGTGCCAGCAACGGGCGGGAGGTCGGCTACGAGCAGTACTTC.

V gene TRBV7-2 combines with J gene TRBJ1-3, with D maybe TRBD1 (5 bases). V lost 2 bases to trimming and J lost 2 bases, with 10 bases between them. Germline V gives CDR1 SGHTA, CDR2 FQGNSA. The CDR3 has 15 residues. CDR3 bases: TGTGCCAGCAGCTTATTGGGGGGAACTGGAAACACCATATATTTT. The encoded protein is CASSLLGGTGNTIYF.